This T cell receptor (beta chain) was captured in a study of T cell repertoires in cytomegalovirus infection (dated by TCRdb to between 2017 and 2020). Study-wide context: Donor HLA type was relevant to the analysis, as public TCR beta signatures indicated carriage of CMV infection together with the matching HLA type.

Instrument used: Illumina HiSeq 1500. TCRdb applied fastp at Q25 and MiXCR to the public reads, then kept only in-frame beta chains. CDR3 protein sequences are deduplicated, and each keeps its most common genes and DNA. This sample comprises 200,000 to 300,000 distinct CDR3 sequences, roughly 10% of them detected only once. The top ten clones comprise over 12% of the sample. General conclusions and limits of the study: Carriers of CMV infection plus the relevant HLA type were discriminated by the cumulative frequency of public TCR beta family members in the study cohort and in an independent roughly 380-donor cohort. The ex vivo response was dominated by HLA-C-restricted CMV-specific TCR beta clonotypes, which also provided the single most frequent clonotype in two of eight donors.

This clonotype was recorded many times. No cognate antigen has been identified for it. The input lacks base qualities; no much larger clone sits a single base away. Sequences DFQATT (CDR1) and SNEGSKA (CDR2) are obtained from the germline V gene (reference sequence). The CDR3 numbers 15 residues from cysteine through phenylalanine. The kept DNA is CDR3 alone, 45 bases in frame from the first base. Unmatched junction bases come to 2, with V trimmed by 1 base and J by 0 bases. Recombination linked TRBV20-1 to TRBJ2-7, with 11 bases matching TRBD1. The source of this sequence is a human donor in good health (CMV status not recorded). Some clones in this sample may be carry-over from other donors' samples. Specimen: PBMCs. The nucleotides read TGCAGTGCTAGAGGGGACAGGGGGAGCTCCTACGAGCAGTACTTC. Its protein reads: CSARGDRGSSYEQYF.